The following is a TCR beta chain sequence with its context. This record comes from a study of control samples from healthy donors and cancer patients. The V gene's germline CDR1 is SGHRS and CDR2 YFSETQ. V gave up 0 bases and J gave up 6 bases, with 7 bases separating them. This CDR3 is built from 14 residues. Profiling relied on immunoSEQ multiplex PCR, and the TCRdb table lists in-frame clones only, not all of them. This table holds roughly 170,000 clones, approximately 92% found once. Sequencing input: blood. The rearrangement joins TRBV5-1 to TRBJ1-6; D perhaps matches TRBD1 (5 bases). The clonotype was recovered from an older woman in good health. The CDR3 loop is CASSLGGVNSPLHF. As DNA, the CDR3 is TGCGCCAGCAGCTTGGGAGGGGTTAATTCACCCCTCCACTTT.